The 16 T cell receptor beta chains below all came from one sample that was sequenced in a study of T cell responses to AZD1222 COVID-19 vaccine. Produced via immunoSEQ multiplex PCR; TCRdb's table is partial and in-frame only. The table records around 70,000 clones, around 74% of them present only once. Sequencing was performed on peripheral blood, taken on day 0 of MenACWY control vaccination. Receptors were obtained from an adult in good health.

The genes are TRBV7-2 and TRBJ1-5; D unresolved. The germline V gene has CDR1 SGHTA and CDR2 FQGNSA. The CDR3 contains 16 residues. V was shortened by 5 bases and J by 0 bases, with 14 bases between the two germline ends. The CDR3 DNA follows: TGTGCCAGCAGCCTAATGGGGATATATAGCAATCAGCCCCAGCATTTT. The encoded protein is CASSLMGIYSNQPQHF.

This sequence joins TRBV10-3 and TRBJ2-3; tentatively, D is TRBD1 (5 bases). There are 13 residues in the CDR3. Trimming removed 3 bases from V and 3 bases from J, with 7 bases in between. CDR1 ENHRY and CDR2 SYGVKD come from the germline V gene. The CDR3 is CAISDRATDTQYF. DNA for the CDR3: TGTGCCATCAGTGACAGGGCTACAGATACGCAGTATTTT.

This sequence joins TRBV15 and TRBJ1-4, with 9 bases fitting TRBD1. Looked up from germline, CDR1 is LNHNV and CDR2 is YYDKDF (reference sequence). This CDR3 spans 13 amino acids. The ends lost 9 bases at V and 3 bases at J; junction bases unmatched: 2. The CDR3 spells CATGQGSNEKLFF. The CDR3 DNA follows: TGTGCCACGGGACAGGGCTCTAATGAAAAACTGTTTTTT.

V and J are TRBV13 and TRBJ2-1; possibly TRBD2 for D (6 bases). V was cut by 7 bases and J by 2 bases, with 15 bases left in between. In germline, CDR1 is PRHDT, CDR2 FYEKMQ (reference sequence). This CDR3 has 15 amino acids. The CDR3 spells CASTRGTVTYNEQFF. The CDR3 coding sequence is TGTGCCAGCACCCGCGGGACTGTTACCTACAATGAGCAGTTCTTC.

This clone was picked up a small number of times. One end of the junction fails to match germline, which may point to a read error. The V gene is TRBV7-7, the J gene TRBJ1-2; TRBD1 matches 9 bases. The CDR3 loop spans 15 amino acids. Germline lookup yields CDR1 SSHAT and CDR2 FNYEAQ (reference sequence). The CDR3 loop reads CASTPLGDRVDGYTF. Here the CDR3 DNA reads TGTGCTAGCACCCCCCTGGGGGACAGGGTGGATGGCTACACCTTC.

This clone was seen only once. The CDR3: CASRRTGEYEQYF. DNA for the CDR3: TGTGCCAGCAGACGGACAGGGGAGTACGAGCAGTACTTC. The chain employs TRBV12-3 or TRBV12-4 and TRBJ2-7; 9 nucleotides align to TRBD1. V lost 6 bases and J lost 4; bases outside the gene matches: 4. The CDR3 is made up of 13 amino acids.

The rearrangement joins TRBV7-6 to TRBJ2-2, with 8 bases identical to TRBD1. The germline CDR1 and CDR2 sequences are SGHVS and FNYEAQ. The CDR3 loop spans 17 amino acids. The V gene end was trimmed by 3 bases and the J gene end by 6 bases; junction bases not matched to a gene: 12. The DNA for the CDR3 is TGTGCCAGCAGCTTCGCCCAGGGGGCTGGCGCGTCCGGGGAGCTGTTTTTT. It yields the protein CASSFAQGAGASGELFF.

This chain connects TRBV24-1 to TRBJ2-5; 8 nucleotides agree with TRBD2. Trimming removed 0 bases from V and 5 bases from J; junction bases left unmatched: 7. Germline values: CDR1 KGHDR, CDR2 SFDVKD. The CDR3 is 16 residues long. CDR3 DNA: TGTGCCACCAGTGATTTGCAAACGGGAGGGCGGGAGACCCAGTACTTC. Its protein product is CATSDLQTGGRETQYF.

The chain joins TRBV29-1 to TRBJ2-3; D unresolved. V was cut by 4 bases and J by 6 bases, with 8 bases left in between. Germline-derived CDR1 and CDR2 are SQVTM and ANQGSEA. The CDR3 runs 11 residues. The DNA of the CDR3 is TGCAGCGTTGCTGGGCCGGATACGCAGTATTTT. Encoded protein: CSVAGPDTQYF.

V and J are TRBV6-2 or TRBV6-3 and TRBJ1-2, with TRBD1 matching over 8 bases. Germline-derived CDR1 and CDR2 are MNHEY and SVGEGT. This CDR3 is built from 14 residues. With V trimmed by 6 bases and J by 4 bases, 7 bases remained unmatched. CDR3 protein: CASSGQGAFYGYTF. CDR3 in DNA: TGTGCCAGCAGCGGACAGGGAGCCTTCTATGGCTACACCTTC.

The chain recombines TRBV4-3 with TRBJ1-2; D not resolved. Between the trimmed V and J ends, which lost 1 base and 3 bases, there was a span of 9 bases. Per the germline V gene, CDR1 is LGHNA and CDR2 is YSLEER. The CDR3 has 14 residues. In nucleotides, the CDR3 is TGCGCCAGCAGCCAAGCTTTAGGGTACTATGGCTACACCTTC. Protein product: CASSQALGYYGYTF.

The chain has TRBV18 and TRBJ1-2; D is possibly TRBD1 (5 bases). Germline V CDR1 and CDR2: KGHSH, LQKENI. The CDR3 has 13 amino acids. V dropped 3 bases and J dropped 8 bases, with 13 bases sitting between them. The CDR3 sequence: CASSPDGQTGYTF. CDR3 sequence (DNA): TGTGCCAGCTCACCGGACGGACAAACAGGCTACACCTTC.

The chain is built from TRBV7-2 and TRBJ2-7; the D gene is possibly TRBD1 (6 bases). The CDR3 totals 15 residues. V was clipped by 6 bases and J by 0 bases, with 15 bases between them. Germline CDR1 SGHTA, CDR2 FQGNSA. CDR3 coding DNA: TGTGCCAGCAGTTTCGACAGGCGGAGCTCCTACGAGCAGTACTTC. Amino acids: CASSFDRRSSYEQYF.

The chain links TRBV6-5 to TRBJ1-1; TRBD1 aligns across 7 bases. V shed 3 bases, J shed 1 base, and the junction held 2 bases outside the gene matches. The CDR3 consists of 14 residues. CDR1 is MNHEY and CDR2 is SVGAGI in the germline V gene. The CDR3 loop is CASSYNRGNTEAFF. In DNA form, the CDR3 reads TGTGCCAGCAGTTATAACAGGGGGAACACTGAAGCTTTCTTT.

This clone was seen only a few times. The rearrangement joins TRBV3-1 (or the pseudogene TRBV3-2) to TRBJ2-7, with 7 bases identical to TRBD2. Germline CDR1 is LGHDT and CDR2 is YNNKEL (reference sequence). The ends lost 4 bases at V and 3 bases at J; junction bases unmatched: 18. The CDR3 runs to 18 residues. CDR3 loop: CASSPFKGGRVMIYEQYF. CDR3 nucleotide sequence: TGTGCCAGCAGCCCCTTTAAGGGCGGGAGAGTCATGATCTACGAGCAGTACTTC.

This clone was detected many times. CDR3 sequence (DNA): TGCACCAGCAACTCGCCGGCCATGGTTCGGCGTCCTTACACCATATATTTT. This encodes CTSNSPAMVRRPYTIYF. The chain links TRBV1 to TRBJ1-3. TRBV1 is an annotated pseudogene. The CDR3 is 17 residues long.